The rows below give T cell receptor beta chains drawn from one sample of a study of cytomegalovirus exposure and HLA in healthy donors. Libraries were prepared by immunoSEQ multiplex PCR; TCRdb keeps only in-frame clonotypes and omits some of them. The sample lists more than 110,000 clones, 65% to 80% occurring once. Source material: PBMCs. These receptors were obtained from a woman aged 50 to 65 in good health and CMV-seropositive. Both conserved end residues are part of each CDR3. Fields, in order: clone size, D gene, J gene, V gene, CDR3 DNA, CDR3 protein. A D gene is named only where the DNA matches it firmly. Only some rows state a clone size, as once, few, many or a class for expanded clones.

clone_size: -
d_call: -
j_call: TRBJ1-1
v_call: TRBV28
cdr3_nt: TGTGCCAGCAGTTTGCGGGCGAGGCTGAACACTGAAGCTTTCTTT
cdr3_aa: CASSLRARLNTEAFF

clone_size: -
d_call: -
j_call: TRBJ2-3
v_call: TRBV7-9
cdr3_nt: TGTGCCAGCAGCTTTCAGGCTCCCGGCACAGATACGCAGTATTTT
cdr3_aa: CASSFQAPGTDTQYF

clone_size: -
d_call: TRBD1
j_call: TRBJ2-2
v_call: TRBV28
cdr3_nt: TGTGCCAGCAGGGGACAGGGGGAAGCGGAGCTGTTTTTT
cdr3_aa: CASRGQGEAELFF

clone_size: -
d_call: -
j_call: TRBJ2-7
v_call: TRBV19
cdr3_nt: TGTGCCAGTAGTTCACAGGGAGCCTACGAGCAGTACTTC
cdr3_aa: CASSSQGAYEQYF

clone_size: once
d_call: -
j_call: TRBJ2-5
v_call: TRBV5-1
cdr3_nt: TGCGCCAGCGCGAACGTAGGGGATCTTGAGACCCAGTACTTC
cdr3_aa: CASANVGDLETQYF

clone_size: -
d_call: TRBD2
j_call: TRBJ2-1
v_call: TRBV19
cdr3_nt: TGTGCCAGTAGCAGTAGCGGGGGGGTCAATGAGCAGTTCTTC
cdr3_aa: CASSSSGGVNEQFF

clone_size: -
d_call: -
j_call: TRBJ2-5
v_call: TRBV30
cdr3_nt: TGTGCCTGGAGTTTACAGGGAGCCCCAAGAGAGACCCAGTACTTC
cdr3_aa: CAWSLQGAPRETQYF

clone_size: -
d_call: -
j_call: TRBJ1-1
v_call: TRBV7-7
cdr3_nt: TGTGCTAGCAGCGTGTGCGCTGAAGCTTTCTTT
cdr3_aa: CASSVCAEAFF

clone_size: -
d_call: -
j_call: TRBJ2-5
v_call: TRBV6-1
cdr3_nt: TGTGCCAGCGGCATTAGACGACAAAGCCAAGAGACCCAGTACTTC
cdr3_aa: CASGIRRQSQETQYF

clone_size: -
d_call: -
j_call: TRBJ2-1
v_call: TRBV29-1
cdr3_nt: TGCAGCGCCCGCAGAGGGGGTGGATCCTACAATGAGCAGTTCTTC
cdr3_aa: CSARRGGGSYNEQFF

clone_size: -
d_call: TRBD2
j_call: TRBJ2-7
v_call: TRBV15
cdr3_nt: TGTGCCACCAGCGAGCGGGGGGGTGTTGTCGAGCAGTACTTC
cdr3_aa: CATSERGGVVEQYF

clone_size: -
d_call: TRBD1
j_call: TRBJ1-4
v_call: TRBV15
cdr3_nt: TGTGCCACCAGCAGAGGCGTGACAGGGGCAGGGACTAATGAAAAACTGTTTTTT
cdr3_aa: CATSRGVTGAGTNEKLFF

clone_size: -
d_call: -
j_call: TRBJ2-2
v_call: TRBV7-2
cdr3_nt: TGTGCCAGCAGCGCGACTAGGGGGCTAACCGGGGAGCTGTTTTTT
cdr3_aa: CASSATRGLTGELFF

clone_size: once
d_call: -
j_call: TRBJ2-7
v_call: TRBV27
cdr3_nt: TGTGCCAGCAGTTTAAGGAGCTACGAGCAGTACTTC
cdr3_aa: CASSLRSYEQYF

clone_size: -
d_call: -
j_call: TRBJ1-6
v_call: TRBV28
cdr3_nt: TGTGCCAGCAGTTACAGGGATGTGCTGAGTTCACCCCTCCACTTT
cdr3_aa: CASSYRDVLSSPLHF

clone_size: -
d_call: TRBD2
j_call: TRBJ2-5
v_call: TRBV5-1
cdr3_nt: TGCGCCAGCAGCTCTAGCGGGGGGGAAGAGACCCAGTACTTC
cdr3_aa: CASSSSGGEETQYF

clone_size: few
d_call: -
j_call: TRBJ1-1
v_call: TRBV11-3
cdr3_nt: TGTGCCAGCAGCTTAGTGAGTCACTCCTTGGACACTGAAGCTTTCTTT
cdr3_aa: CASSLVSHSLDTEAFF

clone_size: -
d_call: TRBD1
j_call: TRBJ1-3
v_call: TRBV7-9
cdr3_nt: TGTGCCAGCGAAGCGACAGGGACCCTCTCTGGAAACACCATATATTTT
cdr3_aa: CASEATGTLSGNTIYF

clone_size: -
d_call: TRBD1
j_call: TRBJ2-1
v_call: TRBV9
cdr3_nt: TGTGCCAGCAGCGCCCGAGGCAGGGGGACATATCGGCAGTTCTTC
cdr3_aa: CASSARGRGTYRQFF

clone_size: -
d_call: TRBD1
j_call: TRBJ2-5
v_call: TRBV2
cdr3_nt: TGTGCCAGCAATGGACAGGAGCAAGAGACCCAGTACTTC
cdr3_aa: CASNGQEQETQYF

clone_size: -
d_call: -
j_call: TRBJ2-7
v_call: TRBV6-5
cdr3_nt: TGTGCCAGCAGGGCCACAGGATCGACCTACGAGCAGTACTTC
cdr3_aa: CASRATGSTYEQYF

clone_size: few
d_call: -
j_call: TRBJ1-5
v_call: TRBV6-5
cdr3_nt: TGTGCCAGCAGGCGCCACGAGAATCAGCCCCAGCATTTT
cdr3_aa: CASRRHENQPQHF

clone_size: -
d_call: TRBD2
j_call: TRBJ2-3
v_call: TRBV9
cdr3_nt: TGTGCCAGCAGCGTAGTCGGAGGAAGTCTAGCGGGAAGCCCAGATACGCAGTATTTT
cdr3_aa: CASSVVGGSLAGSPDTQYF

clone_size: -
d_call: TRBD1
j_call: TRBJ2-7
v_call: TRBV5-1
cdr3_nt: TGCGCCAGCAGCCCTGGACAGGGAGACGAGCAGTACTTC
cdr3_aa: CASSPGQGDEQYF

clone_size: -
d_call: -
j_call: TRBJ1-1
v_call: TRBV7-9
cdr3_nt: TGTGCCAGCAGCTTAGATACTAACACTGAAGCTTTCTTT
cdr3_aa: CASSLDTNTEAFF

clone_size: -
d_call: -
j_call: TRBJ2-5
v_call: TRBV30
cdr3_nt: TGTGCCTGGAGTGTGGACTCCGGGGGAGAGACCCAGTACTTC
cdr3_aa: CAWSVDSGGETQYF

clone_size: -
d_call: TRBD1
j_call: TRBJ2-1
v_call: TRBV4-3
cdr3_nt: TGCGCCAGCAGCCCAAGATGGCAGGGACAGGGCTACAATGAGCAGTTCTTC
cdr3_aa: CASSPRWQGQGYNEQFF

clone_size: -
d_call: TRBD1
j_call: TRBJ2-4
v_call: TRBV2
cdr3_nt: TGTGCCAGCAGGACCGGACAGGGGGCCCTAGCCAAAAACATTCAGTACTTC
cdr3_aa: CASRTGQGALAKNIQYF

clone_size: -
d_call: TRBD1
j_call: TRBJ1-2
v_call: TRBV18
cdr3_nt: TGTGCCAGCTCCGGACAGGGGGACCGTGGCTACACCTTC
cdr3_aa: CASSGQGDRGYTF

clone_size: -
d_call: TRBD1
j_call: TRBJ2-7
v_call: TRBV19
cdr3_nt: TGTGCCAGTAGTACTGGGGACAGCGTTTACTACGAGCAGTACTTC
cdr3_aa: CASSTGDSVYYEQYF

clone_size: -
d_call: -
j_call: TRBJ1-2
v_call: TRBV6-5
cdr3_nt: TGTGCCAGCAGTTACTCCGAAACGGACAGTTATGGCTACACCTTC
cdr3_aa: CASSYSETDSYGYTF

clone_size: once
d_call: -
j_call: TRBJ1-1
v_call: TRBV6-5
cdr3_nt: TGTGCCAGCAGTTACTCCCGGCGCCGGGGCACTGAAGCTTTCTTT
cdr3_aa: CASSYSRRRGTEAFF

clone_size: -
d_call: -
j_call: TRBJ2-7
v_call: TRBV9
cdr3_nt: TGTGCCAGTAGTCGCGGGCCAGCATCCGAGCAGTACTTC
cdr3_aa: CASSRGPASEQYF